The 17 T cell receptor beta chains presented below share a single source sample, sequenced in a study of blood T cell repertoires in COVID-19. Assay used: immunoSEQ multiplex PCR; TCRdb lists only in-frame clones, some missing. The profile covers 150,000 to 200,000 clones, with 85% to 95% appearing a single time and roughly 5% taken by the ten largest. Sequenced: peripheral blood. The receptors stem from a woman aged 45-65 years with acute or convalescent COVID-19.

The chain couples TRBV24-1 to TRBJ2-1; 11 positions match TRBD1. The CDR3 consists of 16 residues. Germline trimming cut 4 bases from V and 6 bases from J; bases unmatched to any gene: 7. Looked up from germline, CDR1 is KGHDR and CDR2 is SFDVKD. The chain's CDR3 is CATSDMGQGGSNEQFF. The CDR3 nucleotides read TGTGCCACCAGTGACATGGGACAGGGGGGATCCAATGAGCAGTTCTTC.

This clone was observed a few times. The chain recombines TRBV19 with TRBJ2-2; 7 positions agree with TRBD2. The J segment lost 4 bases and the V segment lost 6 bases, leaving 5 bases of the junction unmatched. Germline CDR1 reads LNHDA; CDR2 reads SQIVND (reference sequence). CDR3 size: 14 residues. The CDR3: CASSTSGGTGELFF. As DNA, the CDR3 is TGTGCCAGTAGCACTTCGGGGGGCACCGGGGAGCTGTTTTTT.

V usage is TRBV2 and J usage is TRBJ2-5; TRBD2 aligns across 9 bases. Per the germline V gene, CDR1 is SNHLY and CDR2 is FYNNEI. The CDR3 extends over 14 amino acids. After removal of 6 bases from V and 1 base from J, the junction contained 3 bases not matched to a gene. The CDR3 protein is CASRTAGGQETQYF. In DNA, the CDR3 is TGTGCCAGCAGAACAGCGGGGGGCCAAGAGACCCAGTACTTC.

The rearrangement links TRBV20-1 to TRBJ2-3, with 14 bases lining up with TRBD2. CDR1 DFQATT and CDR2 SNEGSKA come from the germline V gene (reference sequence). V lost 3 bases, J lost 2 bases, and 4 bases stayed unmatched. This CDR3 region has 16 residues. Here the CDR3 reads CSASPGLAGDTDTQYF. CDR3 sequence (DNA): TGCAGTGCTAGTCCGGGACTAGCGGGAGACACAGATACGCAGTATTTT.

The chain is built from TRBV7-8 and TRBJ1-6; D call uncertain. Germline V gives CDR1 SGHVS, CDR2 FQNEAQ. This CDR3 spans 15 amino acids. Trimming stripped 7 bases from V and 7 bases from J, with 17 bases between. The CDR3 DNA is TGTGCCAGCACTACTAGGGTGTGGAGGAATTCACCCCTCCACTTT. As protein: CASTTRVWRNSPLHF.

The rearrangement joins TRBV28 to TRBJ1-1; D call uncertain. Trimming took off 4 bases at V and 0 bases at J, with 9 bases between the two ends. The CDR3 sequence is 14 residues long. Germline loops: CDR1 MDHEN, CDR2 SYDVKM. As DNA, the CDR3 is TGTGCCAGCAGTTCGGGAGGCTTGAACACTGAAGCTTTCTTT. Translated: CASSSGGLNTEAFF. The complete variable domain, with remaining parts taken from reference TRBV28 and TRBJ1-1, reads DVKVTQSSRYLVKRTGEKVFLECVQDMDHENMFWYRQDPGLGLRLIYFSYDVKMKEKGDIPEGYSVSREKKERFSLILESASTNQTSMYLCASSSGGLNTEAFFGQGTRLTVV.

The chain carries TRBV6-5 and TRBJ2-7, with TRBD1 as a possible D gene (5 bases). The ends were cut back, 3 bases at V and 4 bases at J, with 13 bases in the middle. This CDR3 has 14 amino acids. Germline loops: CDR1 MNHEY, CDR2 SVGAGI. The CDR3: CASSYRSAGYEQYF. CDR3 in DNA: TGTGCCAGCAGTTATAGGAGCGCAGGGTACGAGCAGTACTTC.

CDR3 residues: CATSRGLAGENEQFF. The CDR3, as DNA: TGTGCCACCAGCAGGGGACTAGCGGGGGAGAATGAGCAGTTCTTC. This chain uses TRBV15 with TRBJ2-1; TRBD2 agrees at 14 bases. This CDR3 has 15 residues. The germline gives CDR1 LNHNV, CDR2 YYDKDF (reference sequence). With V trimmed by 3 bases and J by 7 bases, 2 bases remained unmatched.

V is TRBV7-6 and J is TRBJ1-6; no definite D call. CDR1 SGHVS and CDR2 FNYEAQ come from the germline V gene. Trimming pared 1 base from V and 8 bases from J, leaving 12 bases between. This CDR3 comprises 15 residues. Written as DNA, the CDR3 is TGTGCCAGCAGCTTAGGGCCCCAGCAGGATTCACCCCTCCACTTT. Translating gives CASSLGPQQDSPLHF.

The J gene is TRBJ1-5, the V gene TRBV5-8, with no clear D. CDR1 SGHTS and CDR2 YDEGEE come from the germline V gene. Trimming left V 4 bases short and J 0 bases short, with 14 bases between. The CDR3 sequence is 16 residues long. The CDR3 nucleotides read TGTGCCAGCAGCCGATTGGGCATTTATAGCAATCAGCCCCAGCATTTT. Amino acid sequence: CASSRLGIYSNQPQHF.

DNA for the CDR3: TGTGCCAGCAGTGAAGCGCTTGCCGGGGGACACTATGGCTACACCTTC. Its translation is CASSEALAGGHYGYTF. The gene calls are TRBV2 and TRBJ1-2, with D tentatively TRBD1 (5 bases). This CDR3 is 16 amino acids long. V shed 0 bases and J shed 3 bases, with 14 bases lying between them. Germline CDR1 is SNHLY and CDR2 is FYNNEI.

The J gene is TRBJ2-5, the V gene TRBV28; 8 bases are shared with TRBD1. Germline V gene lookup returns CDR1 MDHEN and CDR2 SYDVKM. Unmatched junction bases numbered 3, after V lost 8 bases and J lost 4 bases. The CDR3 spans 12 residues. Here the CDR3 reads CASRRGRETQYF. As DNA, the CDR3 is TGTGCCAGCCGCAGGGGGCGAGAGACCCAGTACTTC.

The chain combines TRBV15 with TRBJ1-5; D gene ambiguous. CDR1 is LNHNV and CDR2 is YYDKDF in the germline V gene (reference sequence). V lost 8 bases and J 2 bases, leaving 10 bases between the germline ends. The CDR3 has 13 residues. This CDR3 is CATGSSRNQPQHF. The CDR3 DNA follows: TGTGCCACCGGTAGTAGTCGCAATCAGCCCCAGCATTTT. Looking up the rest from reference TRBV15 and TRBJ1-5 gives the full variable domain: DAMVIQNPRYQVTQFGKPVTLSCSQTLNHNVMYWYQQKSSQAPKLLFHYYDKDFNNEADTPDNFQSRRPNTSFCFLDIRSPGLGDTAMYLCATGSSRNQPQHFGDGTRLSIL.

V and J are TRBV24-1 and TRBJ2-1, with 9 bases matching TRBD2. V lost 3 bases and J lost 5; bases outside the gene matches: 10. The CDR3 is 17 amino acids. Per the germline V gene, CDR1 is KGHDR and CDR2 is SFDVKD. CDR3 nucleotides: TGTGCCACCAGTGATCTGAGACTAGCGGATGGACACAATGAGCAGTTCTTC. This sequence encodes CATSDLRLADGHNEQFF.

The rearrangement joins TRBV28 to TRBJ1-2; D is perhaps TRBD1 (6 bases). The ends were cut back, 4 bases at V and 8 bases at J, with 14 bases in the middle. In germline, CDR1 is MDHEN, CDR2 SYDVKM. The CDR3 consists of 13 residues. CDR3 bases: TGTGCCAGCAGTTACAGGGCTTCGGGGGGCTACACCTTC. Translated, it gives CASSYRASGGYTF.

The chain combines TRBV19 with TRBJ2-2, with 10 bases identical to TRBD2. Germline V gene lookup returns CDR1 LNHDA and CDR2 SQIVND (reference sequence). The length of the CDR3 is 19 residues. V lost 6 bases to trimming and J lost 3 bases; unmatched junction nucleotides: 16. CDR3 DNA: TGTGCCAGTAGACCTACGACTAGCGGGCCAGAAACTGACACCGGGGAGCTGTTTTTT. Residues: CASRPTTSGPETDTGELFF.

The rearrangement links TRBV5-1 to TRBJ2-2; no reliable D call. This CDR3 spans 16 amino acids. Germline V CDR1 and CDR2: SGHRS, YFSETQ. V lost 0 bases and J lost 1, with 10 bases in between. This chain's CDR3 is CASSLVASLNTGELFF. CDR3 bases: TGCGCCAGCAGCTTGGTAGCCAGTCTGAACACCGGGGAGCTGTTTTTT.